This T cell receptor (beta chain) came from a study of identical twins. Study-wide points: The study found excess low generation probability among twin-shared out-of-frame alpha sequences.

The germline gives CDR1 ENHRY, CDR2 SYGVKD. V shed 3 bases, J shed 6 bases, and the junction held 6 bases outside the gene matches. The CDR3 is 15 residues long. TCRdb itself ran the 5' RACE reads through MiXCR, one entry per CDR3 protein. The sample has around 1.7 million distinct CDR3 sequences, around a third seen once. Healthy Caucasians made up all donors. This clonotype has just a few counts. The antigen is undetermined. The chain links TRBV10-3 to TRBJ2-1; TRBD2 matches at 9 bases. The sample was cord blood. The clonotype was recovered from a newborn girl in good health. The CDR3 loop is CAISDWRGGPNEQFF. The CDR3 coding sequence is TGTGCCATCAGTGACTGGCGGGGGGGCCCCAATGAGCAGTTCTTC.